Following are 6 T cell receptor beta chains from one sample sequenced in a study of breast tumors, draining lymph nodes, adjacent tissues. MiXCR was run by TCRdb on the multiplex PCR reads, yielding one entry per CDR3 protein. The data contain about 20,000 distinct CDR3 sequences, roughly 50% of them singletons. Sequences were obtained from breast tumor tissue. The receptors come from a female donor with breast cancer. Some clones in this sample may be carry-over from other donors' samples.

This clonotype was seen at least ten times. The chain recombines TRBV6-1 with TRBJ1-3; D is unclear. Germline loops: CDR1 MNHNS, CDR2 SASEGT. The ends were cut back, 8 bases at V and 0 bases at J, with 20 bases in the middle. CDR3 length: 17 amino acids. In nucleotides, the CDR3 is TGTGCCAGCGGAAAACTCACACAGACCGACTCTGGAAACACCATATATTTT. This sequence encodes CASGKLTQTDSGNTIYF.

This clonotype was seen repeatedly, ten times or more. The CDR3 reads CSATRGTDTQYF. For the CDR3, the DNA is TGCAGTGCAACGCGCGGCACAGATACGCAGTATTTT. The rearrangement uses TRBV20-1 and TRBJ2-3; no definite D call. Germline values: CDR1 DFQATT, CDR2 SNEGSKA (reference sequence). Trimming shortened V by 6 bases and J by 1 base, and 8 bases separated the two germline ends. The CDR3 extends over 12 amino acids.

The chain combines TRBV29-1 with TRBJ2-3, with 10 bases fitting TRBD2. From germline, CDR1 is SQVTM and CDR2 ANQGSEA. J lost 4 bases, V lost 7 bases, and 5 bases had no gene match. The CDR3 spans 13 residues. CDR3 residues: CSESGRASDTQYF. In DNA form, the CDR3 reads TGCAGCGAAAGCGGGAGGGCCTCAGATACGCAGTATTTT.

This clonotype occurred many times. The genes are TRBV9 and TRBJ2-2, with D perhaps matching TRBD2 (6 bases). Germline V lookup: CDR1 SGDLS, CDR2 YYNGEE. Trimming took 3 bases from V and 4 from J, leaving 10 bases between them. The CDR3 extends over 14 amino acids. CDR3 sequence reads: CASSGTTATGELFF. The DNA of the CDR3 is TGTGCCAGCAGCGGGACTACCGCCACCGGGGAGCTGTTTTTT.

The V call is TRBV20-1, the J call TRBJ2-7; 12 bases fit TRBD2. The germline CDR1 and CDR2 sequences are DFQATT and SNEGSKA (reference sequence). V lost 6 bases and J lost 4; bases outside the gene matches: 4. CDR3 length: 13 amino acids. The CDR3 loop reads CSAPGLAGYEQYF. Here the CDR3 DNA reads TGCAGTGCCCCGGGACTAGCGGGTTACGAGCAGTACTTC.

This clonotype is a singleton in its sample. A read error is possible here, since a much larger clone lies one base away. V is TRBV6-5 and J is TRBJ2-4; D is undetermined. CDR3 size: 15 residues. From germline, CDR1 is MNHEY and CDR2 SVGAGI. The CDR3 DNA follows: TGTGCCAGCAGTCACTCGCGCCAGCCCAAAAACATTCAGTACTTC. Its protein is CASSHSRQPKNIQYF.